This T cell receptor beta chain was sequenced in a study of identifying expanded T cells in peripheral blood. Study-wide results and caveats: Across healthy donors, higher total template counts meant significantly greater approximately 2-week count variance. About 1.3 clones differed between technical replicates, versus roughly 16 and 20 over time.

Here immunoSEQ multiplex PCR was the method, and the copy in TCRdb shows in-frame clones only, minus some. The sample consists of 85,000 to 100,000 clones, more than 70% of them appearing once. Concerning this clone: Its antigen is unknown.

Trimming shortened V by 5 bases and J by 4 bases, and 17 bases separated the two germline ends. This CDR3 spans 15 amino acids. Germline V gene lookup returns CDR1 SGHTA and CDR2 FQGNSA. Material: blood. This TCR derives from a person aged 18 to 70 in good health. J is TRBJ2-5 and V is TRBV7-2, with D tentatively TRBD1 (6 bases). For the CDR3, the DNA is TGTGCCAGCAGCCGACAGGTAGGCGGTGGAGAGACCCAGTACTTC. It yields the protein CASSRQVGGGETQYF.